This T cell receptor beta chain was recovered during a study of cytomegalovirus exposure and HLA in healthy donors. Study-level findings and limits: The authors listed over 150 TCR beta chains as cytomegalovirus-associated.

This CDR3 is built from 15 residues. V was shortened by 7 bases and J by 2 bases, with 16 bases between the two germline ends. Germline V CDR1 and CDR2: SEHNR, FQNEAQ (reference sequence). A remark on this clone: Antigen specificity is unknown.

Libraries were prepared by immunoSEQ multiplex PCR; TCRdb keeps only in-frame clonotypes and omits some of them. The repertoire holds 200,000 to 250,000 clones, around 90% seen once, with 1.5% to 2% in the top ten. Sequenced material: PBMCs. The TCR comes from a woman between 18 and 29 years old in good health and CMV-seropositive. The chain combines TRBV7-9 with TRBJ2-3, with D uncertain. The CDR3 DNA follows: TGTGCCAGCAAAATTGATAACAGATTCACAGATACGCAGTATTTT. It yields the protein CASKIDNRFTDTQYF.